This T cell receptor beta chain stems from a study of blood T cell repertoires in COVID-19. Study summary: Some COVID-19 samples were acute and others convalescent; all came from the United States, Italy and Spain. Nucleic acid was either cDNA or gDNA, and it came from T cells, B-cell-depleted T cells, or PBMCs.

The germline V gene has CDR1 SNHLY and CDR2 FYNNEI. The CDR3 is made up of 14 amino acids. J was trimmed by 2 bases and V by 6 bases; bases with no gene match: 5. Original data processing: By means of reference gene primer amplification, nucleated cell counts were estimated. Produced via immunoSEQ multiplex PCR; TCRdb's table is partial and in-frame only. V, J and clone size are taken as reported in that table, and D and trimming were inferred from the DNA itself. The sample records 55,000 to 85,000 clones, 81% being singletons. The clonotype was recovered from a woman aged 65 to 85 with acute or convalescent COVID-19. The chain joins TRBV2 to TRBJ2-5, with 8 bases fitting TRBD2. The sample taken for sequencing was peripheral blood. The CDR3 protein is CASRAPGGQETQYF. Written as DNA, the CDR3 is TGTGCCAGCAGGGCCCCGGGGGGGCAAGAGACCCAGTACTTC.